This TCR beta chain is drawn from a study of blood T cell repertoires in COVID-19. CDR3 length: 14 residues. CDR1 is SGHRS, CDR2 YFSETQ, per germline. The V end lost 0 bases, the J end lost 7 bases, and 11 bases lay between the germline ends. Profiling relied on immunoSEQ multiplex PCR, and the TCRdb table lists in-frame clones only, not all of them. The sample has about 49,000 clones; about 86% are singletons. This chain connects TRBV5-1 to TRBJ2-1; TRBD2 is a possible D gene (5 bases). This sequence originates from a woman aged 80 or over with COVID-19, enrolled during active disease. The sample consisted of peripheral blood. CDR3 DNA: TGCGCCAGCAGCTTGGAGGCGGGTTCGAATGAGCAGTTCTTC. This encodes CASSLEAGSNEQFF.